The present T cell receptor (beta chain) was sequenced within a study of persistence of HIV-infected CD4 T cells. In the case of this clone: What it recognizes is unknown.

J was trimmed by 7 bases and V by 1 base; bases with no gene match: 3. The V gene's germline CDR1 is MGHRA and CDR2 YSYEKL. This CDR3 has 16 amino acids. Cells were stimulated with overlapping HIV-1 Gag 15-mer peptides. Responding CD4+ T cells were sorted by upregulation of both CD40 ligand and CD69. Suppressive ART was started during chronic HIV-1 infection in these adults. The libraries were made with immunoSEQ version 4 in survey mode. Data came from immunoSEQ multiplex PCR; TCRdb stores just in-frame clones and leaves some out. The sample lists tens of thousands of clones, 60% to 75% occurring once.

The V gene is TRBV4-1, the J gene TRBJ1-6; 11 bases map to TRBD1. Sequencing was performed on CD4+ T cells sorted from PBMCs after roughly 18-hour stimulation, taken from a patient who received antiretroviral therapy. This sequence was found in an adult man with HIV who was CMV-seropositive. CDR3: CASSQGTGGRNSPLHF. CDR3 bases: TGCGCCAGCAGCCAAGGGACAGGGGGCAGAAATTCACCCCTCCACTTT.